The 14 T cell receptor beta chains reported below all come from one sample, sequenced in a study of OX40 agonist ivuxolimab in advanced cancers. The repertoire was sequenced with immunoSEQ multiplex PCR; TCRdb's copy has only in-frame clones and lacks some. The sample includes some 35,000 clones, approximately 80% seen only once; the top ten take less than 30%. The source was CD4+ or CD8+ T cells sorted from blood, collected in a trial of the OX40 agonist ivuxolimab. The receptors shown here come from an adult with an advanced solid tumor such as melanoma, head and neck, liver or kidney cancer.

The rearrangement joins TRBV6-5 to TRBJ2-7; no definite D call. This CDR3 has 13 amino acids. Trimming stripped 0 bases from V and 7 bases from J, with 10 bases between. In germline, CDR1 is MNHEY, CDR2 SVGAGI. CDR3 nucleotides: TGTGCCAGCAGTTACTCGATCTTTTTTGAGCAGTACTTC. It codes for CASSYSIFFEQYF.

The chain couples TRBV11-2 to TRBJ1-5; D might be TRBD1 (5 bases). The CDR3 is 14 amino acids. V dropped 4 bases and J dropped 8 bases, with 15 bases sitting between them. CDR1 is SGHAT, CDR2 FQNNGV, per germline. The CDR3 reads CASSSRLRGEPQHF. CDR3 bases: TGTGCCAGCAGCTCCAGACTGAGGGGCGAGCCCCAGCATTTT.

The gene calls are TRBV19 and TRBJ2-2; D may be TRBD1 (5 bases). Germline assignment: CDR1 LNHDA and CDR2 SQIVND (reference sequence). This CDR3 has 14 amino acids. With 0 bases removed from V and 3 bases from J, the gap between germline ends came to 5 bases. The CDR3 protein is CASSIDRDTGELFF. The CDR3 DNA reads TGTGCCAGTAGTATAGACAGGGACACCGGGGAGCTGTTTTTT. The complete variable domain, with remaining parts taken from reference TRBV19 and TRBJ2-2, reads DGGITQSPKYLFRKEGQNVTLSCEQNLNHDAMYWYRQDPGQGLRLIYYSQIVNDFQKGDIAEGYSVSREKKESFPLTVTSAQKNPTAFYLCASSIDRDTGELFFGEGSRLTVL.

This clone appeared once. The V and J genes are TRBV5-5 and TRBJ2-7, with 7 positions matching TRBD1. Germline V gene sequence: CDR1 SGHKS, CDR2 YYEKEE (reference sequence). The length of the CDR3 is 15 residues. After removal of 3 bases from V and 6 bases from J, the junction contained 12 bases not matched to a gene. The CDR3 spells CASSSTGVRAPEQYV. The CDR3 DNA is TGTGCCAGCAGCTCAACAGGGGTAAGAGCCCCCGAGCAGTACGTC.

The chain uses TRBV7-2 and TRBJ1-1; D gene unclear. Germline V lookup: CDR1 SGHTA, CDR2 FQGNSA. The CDR3 is made up of 13 amino acids. Trimming took off 2 bases at V and 2 bases at J, with 6 bases between the two ends. CDR3 sequence: CASSLISNTEAFF. For the CDR3, the DNA is TGTGCCAGCAGCTTAATCTCAAACACTGAAGCTTTCTTT.

The chain links TRBV11-2 to TRBJ1-1; TRBD1 agrees at 11 bases. The CDR3 consists of 16 residues. V was pared by 1 base and J by 2 bases, with 3 bases of the junction left unmatched. CDR1 SGHAT and CDR2 FQNNGV come from the germline V gene. The chain's CDR3 is CASSLGDRGFNTEAFF. CDR3 nucleotide sequence: TGTGCCAGCAGCTTAGGGGACAGGGGGTTCAACACTGAAGCTTTCTTT.

J is TRBJ2-1 and V is TRBV28; TRBD1 agrees at 7 bases. V shed 5 bases and J 5 bases; nucleotides not matched to a gene: 9. CDR1 is MDHEN and CDR2 is SYDVKM in the germline V gene. CDR3 length: 15 amino acids. CDR3 DNA sequence: TGTGCCAGCAGTGTCAGGGACAGCAGAAACAATGAGCAGTTCTTC. Its translation: CASSVRDSRNNEQFF.

The rearrangement joins TRBV5-1 to TRBJ2-7; D gene uncertain. This CDR3 is built from 10 residues. V was shortened by 8 bases and J by 6 bases, with 9 bases between the two germline ends. Germline CDR1 SGHRS, CDR2 YFSETQ. The CDR3 region is CARLFPEQYV. In DNA form, the CDR3 reads TGCGCCAGGCTCTTCCCCGAGCAGTACGTC.

This clone was recorded a few times. Here the CDR3 reads CASSLLGQGTDTQYF. The CDR3, as DNA: TGCGCCAGCAGCTTGCTTGGACAGGGCACAGATACGCAGTATTTT. This chain joins TRBV5-1 and TRBJ2-3, with 7 bases matching TRBD1. The V segment lost 1 base and the J segment 1 base; nucleotides outside the gene matches: 3. This CDR3 has 15 amino acids. Germline lookup yields CDR1 SGHRS and CDR2 YFSETQ.

The rearrangement links TRBV21-1 to TRBJ2-6; TRBD1 is taken as the D call from the table, unchecked against the DNA. TRBV21-1 is a known pseudogene. This CDR3 contains 21 residues. This CDR3 reads CASSKGRGRGAPLSGANVLTF. Here the CDR3 DNA reads TGTGCCAGCAGCAAAGGCAGGGGTCGAGGGGCCCCGCTCTCAGGGGCCAACGTCCTGACTTTC.

V gene TRBV7-2 combines with J gene TRBJ1-1; no reliable D call. Trimming left V 3 bases short and J 0 bases short, with 8 bases between. Germline V gene data show CDR1 as SGHTA and CDR2 as FQGNSA. CDR3 size: 14 residues. CDR3 residues: CASSFLIVNTEAFF. CDR3 DNA: TGTGCCAGCAGCTTCCTAATCGTGAACACTGAAGCTTTCTTT. Based on the CDR3 plus reference TRBV7-2 and TRBJ1-1, the full variable domain is GAGVSQSPSNKVTEKGKDVELRCDPISGHTALYWYRQSLGQGLEFLIYFQGNSAPDKSGLPSDRFSAERTGGSVSTLTIQRTQQEDSAVYLCASSFLIVNTEAFFGQGTRLTVV.

The chain recombines TRBV11-1 with TRBJ2-7; a weak D match, TRBD1 (5 bases). V dropped 5 bases and J dropped 4 bases, with 9 bases sitting between them. Germline V gene lookup returns CDR1 SGHAT and CDR2 FQDESV (reference sequence). This CDR3 contains 12 residues. The CDR3 region is CASSMTDYEQYV. The DNA for the CDR3 is TGTGCCAGCAGCATGACAGATTACGAGCAGTACGTC.

The J gene is TRBJ2-7, the V gene TRBV2; 7 bases agree with TRBD1. This CDR3 has 14 amino acids. Trimming removed 2 bases from V and 0 bases from J; junction bases left unmatched: 1. Germline-derived CDR1 and CDR2 are SNHLY and FYNNEI. CDR3: CASSETGASYEQYF. In DNA, the CDR3 is TGTGCCAGCAGTGAAACAGGGGCCTCCTACGAGCAGTACTTC.

The table lists this clone with a count of one. The CDR3 region has the DNA TGCGCCAGCAAGACTAGCGGGACAAACACAGATACGCAGTATTTT. Protein: CASKTSGTNTDTQYF. The V and J genes are TRBV5-1 and TRBJ2-3; 11 bases match TRBD2. The CDR3 has 15 amino acids. Germline CDR1 SGHRS, CDR2 YFSETQ. Trimming took 6 bases from V and 2 from J; bases not matched to a gene: 5.